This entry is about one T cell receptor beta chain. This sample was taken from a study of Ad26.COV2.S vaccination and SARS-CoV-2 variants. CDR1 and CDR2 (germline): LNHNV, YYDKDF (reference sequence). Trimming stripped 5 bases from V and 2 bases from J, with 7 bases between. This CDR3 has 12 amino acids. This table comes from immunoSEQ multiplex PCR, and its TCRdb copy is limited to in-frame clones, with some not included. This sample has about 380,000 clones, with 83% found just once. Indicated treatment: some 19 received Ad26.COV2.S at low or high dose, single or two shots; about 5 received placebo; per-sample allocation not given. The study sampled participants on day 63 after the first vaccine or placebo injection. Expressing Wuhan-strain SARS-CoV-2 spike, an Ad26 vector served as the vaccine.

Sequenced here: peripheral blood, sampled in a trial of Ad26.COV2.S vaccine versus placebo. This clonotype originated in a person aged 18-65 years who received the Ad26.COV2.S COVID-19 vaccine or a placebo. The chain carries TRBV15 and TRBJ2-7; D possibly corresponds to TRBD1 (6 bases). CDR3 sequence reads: CATSSGAYEQYF. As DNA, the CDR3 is TGTGCCACCAGCTCAGGGGCCTACGAGCAGTACTTC.